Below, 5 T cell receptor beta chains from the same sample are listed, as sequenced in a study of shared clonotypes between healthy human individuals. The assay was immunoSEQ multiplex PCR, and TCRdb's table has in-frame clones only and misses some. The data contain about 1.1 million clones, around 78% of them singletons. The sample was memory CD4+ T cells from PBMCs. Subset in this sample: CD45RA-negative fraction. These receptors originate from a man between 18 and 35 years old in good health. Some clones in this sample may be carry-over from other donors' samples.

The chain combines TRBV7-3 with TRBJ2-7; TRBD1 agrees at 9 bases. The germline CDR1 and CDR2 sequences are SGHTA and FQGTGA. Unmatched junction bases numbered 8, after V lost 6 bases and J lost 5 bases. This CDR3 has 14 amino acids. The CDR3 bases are TGTGCCAGCAGGTTACAGGGGGCGTCCGACGAGCAGTACTTC. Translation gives CASRLQGASDEQYF.

The CDR3 protein is CASSEPLRGSNQPQHF. The CDR3 DNA sequence: TGTGCCAGCAGTGAACCCCTCAGGGGTAGCAATCAGCCCCAGCATTTT. The chain couples TRBV2 to TRBJ1-5, with D possibly being TRBD1 (6 bases). Trimming removed 2 bases from V and 0 bases from J, with 11 bases in between. Germline CDR1 is SNHLY and CDR2 is FYNNEI. CDR3 length equals 16 residues.

As DNA, the CDR3 is TGTGCCAGCCAGCTCGTACGGGACGGGCAGTACTTC. It specifies CASQLVRDGQYF. V usage is TRBV2 and J usage is TRBJ2-7, with D possibly called TRBD1 or TRBD2 (5 bases each). Germline-derived CDR1 and CDR2 are SNHLY and FYNNEI. Between the trimmed V and J ends, which lost 8 bases and 9 bases, there was a span of 17 bases. The CDR3 loop spans 12 amino acids.

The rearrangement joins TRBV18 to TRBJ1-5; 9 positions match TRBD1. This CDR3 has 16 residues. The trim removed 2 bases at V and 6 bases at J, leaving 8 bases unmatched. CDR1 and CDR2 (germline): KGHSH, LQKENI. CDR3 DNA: TGTGCCAGCTCACCATCAACAGGGGGCGGTGTTCAGCCCCAGCATTTT. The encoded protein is CASSPSTGGGVQPQHF.

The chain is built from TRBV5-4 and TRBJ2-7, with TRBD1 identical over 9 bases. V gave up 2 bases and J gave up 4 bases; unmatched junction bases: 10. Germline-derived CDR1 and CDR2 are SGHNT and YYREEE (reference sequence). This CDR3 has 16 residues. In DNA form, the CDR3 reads TGTGCCAGCAGCTTCGGACCCGGGACAGGGTATTACGAGCAGTACTTC. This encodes CASSFGPGTGYYEQYF.